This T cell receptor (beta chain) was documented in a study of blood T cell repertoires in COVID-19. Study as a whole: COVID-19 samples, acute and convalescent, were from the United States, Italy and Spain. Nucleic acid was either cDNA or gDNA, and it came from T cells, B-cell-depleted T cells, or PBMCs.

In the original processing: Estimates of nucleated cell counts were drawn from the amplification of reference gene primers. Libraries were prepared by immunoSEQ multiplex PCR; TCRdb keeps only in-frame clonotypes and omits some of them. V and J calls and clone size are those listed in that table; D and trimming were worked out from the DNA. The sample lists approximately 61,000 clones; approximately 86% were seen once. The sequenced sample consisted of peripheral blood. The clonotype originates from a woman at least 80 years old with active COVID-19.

The CDR3 nucleotides read TGCAGTCCCCGGGGAGGGGAGACCCAGTACTTC. This sequence encodes CSPRGGETQYF. The chain employs TRBV20-1 and TRBJ2-5; 7 nucleotides align to TRBD2. Germline V gene sequence: CDR1 DFQATT, CDR2 SNEGSKA (reference sequence). This CDR3 contains 11 residues. V lost 8 bases, J lost 5 bases, and 5 bases stayed unmatched.